This section outlines one T cell receptor beta chain sequence together with its context. Its antigen is not yet known. Base-call qualities are not available, and no considerably larger clone is one nucleotide away. Libraries were built with 5' RACE. For sequencing, an Illumina HiSeq 2500 was employed. A second 7 to 11 cycle PCR used a sample-barcoded 5' primer and a J-beta primer mix. A unique molecular identifier was introduced onto each TCR beta cDNA molecule by a template-switch 5' adaptor carrying 12 random nucleotides. Each sample yielded at least 3 million CDR3-containing paired-end reads. First-strand cDNA synthesis was performed from all RNA using the Mint cDNA synthesis kit, with priming by a TRBC-specific oligonucleotide. After uracil-DNA glycosylase treatment, a first 18-cycle PCR used universal primers M1SS and BC2_uni_R on all cDNA. From the authors' description of their analysis: For normalization, 1 million high-quality reads were randomly selected from each sample, with every read carrying a distinct molecular identifier. Instead of being binned into consensus sequences, reads with shared molecular identifiers were discarded. MiTCR, run with a Q25 quality threshold and the strictest error-elimination algorithm, handled CDR3 identification, clonotype clustering and error correction. A nonparametric unseen species model with Euler transformation was used to estimate a lower bound on total TCR beta diversity. The public reads were reprocessed in TCRdb via fastp at Q25 and MiXCR, keeping in-frame beta chains. CDR3 protein duplicates are merged, each entry listing the most common genes and DNA. None of the V and J calls come from the authors' own analysis; TCRdb made them. This sample is represented by over 1,300,000 distinct CDR3 sequences; approximately 63% of them were singletons. Approximately 7% of the sample is in the top ten clones.

Systemically healthy Caucasian individuals from Russia, some 40 in total and aged roughly 6 to 100 years, were included as donors. Each donor gave 8 to 10 milliliters of peripheral blood, collected into EDTA-treated Vacutainer tubes. Ficoll-Paque density-gradient centrifugation was used to isolate PBMCs, with at least 6.5 million per sample. Total RNA, at least 6 micrograms per sample, was extracted from PBMCs with Trizol reagent. Naive CD45RAhigh/CD27high T cell percentages were measured by flow cytometry on a PBMC aliquot from every donor. Relative to germline, V is missing 0 bases and J is missing 8 bases, with 4 bases of the junction outside any gene match. Taken from the germline V gene (reference sequence), the CDR1 and CDR2 loops are LNHNV and YYDKDF. The CDR3 measures 15 amino acids from cysteine to phenylalanine. Only the CDR3 part of the read is kept: 45 bases, read in frame from the first base.

These data are taken from a study of blood T cells in healthy people across ages (dated by TCRdb to the mid-2010s). The study in broad terms: Template switching captured roughly one uniquely barcoded TCR beta cDNA molecule per two T cells in model experiments. Using deep sequencing normalized with unique cDNA molecular identifiers, the study measured how TCR beta repertoire diversity changes with age. The donors were divided into four age groups: young (average approximately 17 years), middle-aged (about 39), aged (approximately 62) and long-lived (approximately 74). To avoid experimental bias, donors of different ages were spread randomly across the sequencing lanes. Using the same blood draw, the study looked at two additional independent replicas of 1 million unique cDNA reads for two donors, one aged 18 to 30 and the other aged 80 or older. Points the paper makes about the study in general: There was a strong correlation between observed TCR beta diversity and the percentage of naive T cells measured by flow cytometry. Bulk unsorted PBMC profiling prevented conclusive comparison of naive and antigen-experienced compartments. As age increased, observed TCR beta diversity per million T cells dropped in a roughly linear way, and a significant reduction was already evident by age 40. The CMV infection status of donors was not known, potentially confounding age-related changes in expanded clonotypes. Estimates of total diversity from one million sequenced T cells were regarded as lower bounds and underestimates. Compared with the aged group, the long-lived group had more naive CD4+ T cells, fewer expanded clones and increased TCR diversity, a pattern suggesting age selection.

This receptor was obtained from a man in his late teens or twenties in good health. The chain links TRBV15 with TRBJ2-1, with 10 bases aligning to TRBD1. Material: blood. The encoded CDR3 is CATSREADRGYEQFF. The sequenced DNA is TGTGCCACCAGCAGAGAGGCGGACAGGGGGTATGAGCAGTTCTTC.